This T cell receptor (beta chain) was obtained from a study of blood T cell repertoires in COVID-19. Trimming removed 3 bases at V and 7 bases at J, with 13 bases between. Germline CDR1 reads MNHEY; CDR2 reads SMNVEV (reference sequence). The length of the CDR3 is 15 residues. Repertoires were generated with immunoSEQ multiplex PCR, while TCRdb's copy carries only in-frame clones and drops some. The repertoire consists of hundreds of thousands of clones, with about 90% occurring once and the leading ten covering about 7.3%. The TCR comes from a woman aged 65 to 85 with COVID-19, enrolled during active disease. The J gene is TRBJ1-6, the V gene TRBV27, with D perhaps matching TRBD1 (5 bases). Sequencing was done on a sample of peripheral blood. The CDR3 DNA follows: TGTGCCAGCAGTTTCGACCCCCGGGGGAATTCACCCCTCCACTTT. Residues: CASSFDPRGNSPLHF.